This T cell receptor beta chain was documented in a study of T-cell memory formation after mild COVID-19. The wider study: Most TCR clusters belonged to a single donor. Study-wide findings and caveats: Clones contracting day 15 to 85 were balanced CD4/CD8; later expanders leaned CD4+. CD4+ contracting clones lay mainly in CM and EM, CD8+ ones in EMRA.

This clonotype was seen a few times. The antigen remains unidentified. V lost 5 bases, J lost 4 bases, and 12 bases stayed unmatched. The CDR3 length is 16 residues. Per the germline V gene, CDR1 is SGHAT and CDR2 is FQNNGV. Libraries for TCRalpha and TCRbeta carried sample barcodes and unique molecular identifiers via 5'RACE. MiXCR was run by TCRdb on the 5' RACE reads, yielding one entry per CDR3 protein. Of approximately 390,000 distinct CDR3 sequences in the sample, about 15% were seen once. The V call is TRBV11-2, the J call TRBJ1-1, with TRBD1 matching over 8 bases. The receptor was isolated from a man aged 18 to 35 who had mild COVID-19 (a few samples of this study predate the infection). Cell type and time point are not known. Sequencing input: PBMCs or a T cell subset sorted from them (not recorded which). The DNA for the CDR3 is TGTGCCAGCAGCCCTAGGGGACAGGAAAGGGCCACTGAAGCTTTCTTT. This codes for CASSPRGQERATEAFF.